This section outlines one T cell receptor (beta chain) sequence together with its context. Indicated time point: after dendritic cell vaccination, including at tumor progression/relapse. The data derive from a study of glioma-infiltrating T cells after dendritic cell vaccination. This CDR3 spans 17 amino acids. In germline, CDR1 is LNHNV, CDR2 YYDKDF (reference sequence). V gave up 0 bases and J gave up 0 bases, with 13 bases separating them. The data were produced by immunoSEQ multiplex PCR, yet TCRdb's version contains in-frame clones alone and is incomplete. Of fewer than 90,000 clones in the sample, 80% to 85% were seen once.

Sequenced material: blood, taken after dendritic cell vaccination. The rearrangement uses TRBV15 and TRBJ2-3; D might be TRBD2 (6 bases). The TCR originated in a human donor with glioblastoma. This chain's CDR3 is CATSRDVRESSTDTQYF. CDR3 bases: TGTGCCACCAGCAGAGATGTTCGGGAGTCTAGCACAGATACGCAGTATTTT.